This TCR beta chain was identified in a study of cytomegalovirus exposure and HLA in healthy donors. The table lists this clone with a count of one. Its target is unknown. Notes on the study in general: Presence/absence analyses assumed roughly uniform sequencing depth across donors. Most TCRs appeared rarely, but some public TCRs recurred in many donors. The study listed around 150 cytomegalovirus-associated TCR beta chains.

The PCR employed 60 Vbeta primers together with 13 Jbeta primers. The assay was immunoSEQ multiplex PCR, and TCRdb's table has in-frame clones only and misses some. Here the sample spans around 50,000 clones, roughly 80% being singletons. The receptor was isolated from a man aged 25 to 40 in good health and CMV-seronegative. The sequenced sample was PBMCs.

CDR3 region: CASSRGDRDSWGETQYF. CDR3 nucleotide sequence: TGTGCCAGCAGCCGAGGAGACCGGGACTCCTGGGGAGAGACCCAGTACTTC. The chain has TRBV9 and TRBJ2-5, with D possibly TRBD2 on 6 matching bases. The V gene's germline CDR1 is SGDLS and CDR2 YYNGEE. The length of the CDR3 is 17 residues. V was cut by 4 bases and J by 4 bases, with 23 bases left in between. Based on the CDR3 plus reference TRBV9 and TRBJ2-5, the full variable domain is DSGVTQTPKHLITATGQRVTLRCSPRSGDLSVYWYQQSLDQGLQFLIQYYNGEERAKGNILERFSAQQFPDLHSELNLSSLELGDSALYFCASSRGDRDSWGETQYFGPGTRLLVL.